The rows below give T cell receptor beta chains drawn from one sample of a study of post-analysis software for immune sequencing data. TCRdb re-called the PCR reads through MiXCR, storing one row per CDR3 protein. Of about 760,000 distinct CDR3 sequences listed, 30% were seen once; the top ten hold under 0.7%. Sequencing was done on a sample of blood. These receptors were obtained from a girl under 18 with multiple sclerosis. Both conserved end residues are part of each CDR3. A D gene is named only where the DNA matches it firmly. Part of the rows lack a size; the others show once, few, many or a class for expanded clones.

TRBD1	few	TRBV5-1	TRBJ2-7	CASRHKGTVNEQYF	TGCGCCAGCAGGCATAAGGGGACAGTAAACGAGCAGTACTTC
-	-	TRBV5-1	TRBJ2-3	CASNRGPSTDTQYF	TGCGCCAGCAATCGTGGACCGAGCACAGATACGCAGTATTTT
-	-	TRBV7-9	TRBJ2-3	CASSDSGRSDTQYF	TGTGCCAGCAGTGACAGCGGCCGGTCAGATACGCAGTATTTT
TRBD2	-	TRBV7-2	TRBJ2-3	CASSRTLSGATDTQYF	TGTGCCAGCAGCCGCACCCTTAGCGGGGCTACAGATACGCAGTATTTT
-	-	TRBV6-2/TRBV6-3	TRBJ2-5	CASARGVTRTLQETQYF	TGTGCCAGCGCCCGAGGGGTAACCAGGACTCTCCAAGAGACCCAGTACTTC
-	-	TRBV6-5	TRBJ1-5	CASAQGYSNQPQHF	TGTGCCAGCGCTCAGGGGTATAGCAATCAGCCCCAGCATTTT
-	few	TRBV7-2	TRBJ2-1	CASHTGLAKADEQFF	TGTGCCAGCCACACGGGGCTAGCGAAAGCCGATGAGCAGTTCTTC
TRBD2	-	TRBV6-5	TRBJ2-7	CASSYYPTSCFYEQYF	TGTGCCAGCAGTTACTACCCGACTAGCTGCTTCTACGAGCAGTACTTC
TRBD1	-	TRBV4-1	TRBJ2-1	CASSSDRERYNEQFF	TGCGCCAGCAGTTCCGACAGGGAGAGATACAATGAGCAGTTCTTC
-	-	TRBV15	TRBJ2-1	CATSRELGPNEQFF	TGTGCCACCAGCAGGGAACTAGGTCCCAATGAGCAGTTCTTC
-	-	TRBV6-5	TRBJ2-7	CASSLVVSPYEQYF	TGTGCCAGCAGCTTGGTAGTGTCCCCCTACGAGCAGTACTTC
-	many	TRBV4-3	TRBJ2-7	CASSQGQLVGYEQYF	TGCGCCAGCAGCCAAGGACAGCTAGTGGGCTACGAGCAGTACTTC
-	-	TRBV2	TRBJ2-1	CASSGNLLDEQFF	TGTGCCAGCAGTGGGAACTTACTCGATGAGCAGTTCTTC
TRBD1	-	TRBV28	TRBJ1-1	CASSLRTGRTEAFF	TGTGCCAGCAGTCTCCGGACAGGGAGGACTGAAGCTTTCTTT
-	many	TRBV12-5	TRBJ2-7	CASGRGGFNEQYF	TGTGCTAGTGGAAGAGGGGGGTTCAACGAGCAGTACTTC
-	-	TRBV28	TRBJ1-1	CASSLLPAAGFNTEAFF	TGTGCCAGCAGTTTATTACCGGCGGCAGGGTTCAACACTGAAGCTTTCTTT
-	once	TRBV6-1	TRBJ2-3	CASSPQGYTDTQYF	TGTGCCAGCAGTCCCCAGGGGTACACAGATACGCAGTATTTT
-	-	TRBV7-9	TRBJ2-1	CASSIGMANYNEQFF	TGTGCCAGCAGCATAGGAATGGCAAACTACAATGAGCAGTTCTTC
-	many	TRBV5-1	TRBJ2-7	CASSSGPQPDYEQYF	TGCGCCAGCAGCTCCGGGCCCCAACCCGACTACGAGCAGTACTTC
TRBD1	-	TRBV5-5	TRBJ1-5	CASSLQGQGSNQPQHF	TGTGCCAGCAGCTTGCAGGGACAGGGGAGCAATCAGCCCCAGCATTTT
-	many	TRBV7-2	TRBJ2-1	CASSLVPYNEQFF	TGTGCCAGCAGCTTAGTCCCCTACAATGAGCAGTTCTTC
-	few	TRBV10-3	TRBJ2-5	CAISEYGGTGETQYF	TGTGCCATCAGTGAGTATGGAGGGACCGGAGAGACCCAGTACTTC
TRBD1	-	TRBV7-6	TRBJ2-1	CASSRLISTAGTGGYNEQFF	TGTGCCAGCAGCAGACTGATTAGTACCGCCGGGACAGGGGGCTACAATGAGCAGTTCTTC
TRBD2	once	TRBV12-5	TRBJ2-1	CASGLGLAGDHNEQFF	TGTGCTAGTGGTTTGGGGCTAGCGGGAGATCATAATGAGCAGTTCTTC
TRBD1	-	TRBV18	TRBJ1-6	CASSPEGTGDSPLHF	TGTGCCAGCTCACCAGAAGGGACAGGGGATTCACCCCTCCACTTT
-	-	TRBV28	TRBJ2-3	CASRAQGTDTQYF	TGTGCCAGCAGGGCACAGGGCACAGATACGCAGTATTTT
-	few	TRBV29-1	TRBJ2-5	CSVVGGTGKETQYF	TGCAGCGTTGTCGGTGGGACGGGGAAAGAGACCCAGTACTTC
-	once	TRBV6-5	TRBJ2-1	CASSSLGNREQFF	TGTGCCAGCAGTAGCCTAGGGAATCGTGAGCAGTTCTTC
-	-	TRBV6-1	TRBJ2-4	CASSESLQIENIQYF	TGTGCCAGCAGTGAATCTCTACAGATCGAAAACATTCAGTACTTC
-	few	TRBV5-6	TRBJ2-7	CASSLAGPAYEQYF	TGTGCCAGCAGCTTGGCGGGACCAGCTTACGAGCAGTACTTC
-	-	TRBV5-1	TRBJ2-7	CASSLDPEGEQYF	TGCGCCAGCAGCTTGGACCCCGAGGGCGAGCAGTACTTC
TRBD1	-	TRBV7-2	TRBJ2-3	CASSTYRGYTDTQYF	TGTGCCAGCAGCACGTACAGGGGCTACACAGATACGCAGTATTTT
-	few	TRBV7-2	TRBJ2-1	CASSLHLGRYYNEQFF	TGTGCCAGCAGTCTTCACCTGGGACGGTACTACAATGAGCAGTTCTTC
-	-	TRBV20-1	TRBJ2-3	CSAQGGGDTQYF	TGCAGTGCTCAAGGTGGGGGAGATACGCAGTATTTT
-	many	TRBV7-2	TRBJ1-6	CASSVRDNSPLHF	TGTGCCAGCAGCGTGAGGGATAATTCACCCCTCCACTTT
TRBD1	many	TRBV29-1	TRBJ2-1	CSVEQQGNEQFF	TGCAGCGTTGAACAACAGGGGAATGAGCAGTTCTTC
-	-	TRBV15	TRBJ2-7	CATSRVTAVHEQYF	TGTGCCACCAGCAGAGTCACGGCGGTACACGAGCAGTACTTC
TRBD2	few	TRBV5-1	TRBJ2-7	CASSLSGGRTSGRDSYNEQYF	TGCGCCAGCAGCTTGAGCGGTGGGCGGACTAGCGGGAGGGATTCCTACAATGAGCAGTACTTC
-	few	TRBV18	TRBJ2-1	CASSPSWSSSYNEQFF	TGTGCCAGCTCACCATCGTGGTCTAGCTCCTACAATGAGCAGTTCTTC
-	-	TRBV20-1	TRBJ2-5	CSARKGYGTQYF	TGCAGTGCTAGAAAGGGGTATGGGACCCAGTACTTC
-	few	TRBV29-1	TRBJ2-3	CSVSGSTDTQYF	TGCAGCGTTAGCGGTAGCACAGATACGCAGTATTTT
-	-	TRBV3-1	TRBJ2-5	CAGSQVVLRGGATQYF	TGTGCCGGCAGCCAAGTCGTCCTAAGAGGGGGAGCGACCCAGTACTTC
-	-	TRBV12-3/TRBV12-4	TRBJ1-2	CASSLSGSGGYTF	TGTGCCAGCAGTTTATCAGGGTCCGGTGGCTACACCTTC
TRBD1	-	TRBV7-2	TRBJ2-5	CASSSLRTGTETQYF	TGTGCCAGCAGCTCCCTTAGGACAGGGACGGAGACCCAGTACTTC
TRBD2	-	TRBV5-1	TRBJ2-7	CAGSLASSGSDYEQYF	TGCGCCGGCAGCTTGGCCTCTAGCGGGAGTGACTACGAGCAGTACTTC
TRBD2	-	TRBV29-1	TRBJ2-1	CSVGLAGAPNEQFF	TGCAGCGTGGGACTAGCGGGGGCCCCGAATGAGCAGTTCTTC